The T cell receptor (beta chain) described here comes from a study of T-cell reconstitution after alpha-beta-depleted transplantation in children. V dropped 2 bases and J dropped 10 bases, with 12 bases sitting between them. The CDR3 is 13 residues long. CDR1 and CDR2 (germline): MNHEY, SVGEGT. This clonotype appeared a few times. Preparation of the TCRbeta library involved a method that used unique molecular identifiers. One entry per CDR3 protein, called by TCRdb with MiXCR from the PCR reads. The repertoire includes about half a million distinct CDR3 sequences, approximately 12% of them detected once, and 5% to 6% sits in the top ten.

This TCR came from a human donor who donated a stem cell graft to a child with combined immunodeficiency. The starting material was PBMCs from the stem cell graft donor, obtained from the stem cell graft. The rearrangement links TRBV6-2 or TRBV6-3 to TRBJ2-1; D call uncertain. The CDR3 nucleotides read TGTGCCAGCAGTTACACGGAGACGCGGGAGCAGTTCTTC. Translating gives CASSYTETREQFF.